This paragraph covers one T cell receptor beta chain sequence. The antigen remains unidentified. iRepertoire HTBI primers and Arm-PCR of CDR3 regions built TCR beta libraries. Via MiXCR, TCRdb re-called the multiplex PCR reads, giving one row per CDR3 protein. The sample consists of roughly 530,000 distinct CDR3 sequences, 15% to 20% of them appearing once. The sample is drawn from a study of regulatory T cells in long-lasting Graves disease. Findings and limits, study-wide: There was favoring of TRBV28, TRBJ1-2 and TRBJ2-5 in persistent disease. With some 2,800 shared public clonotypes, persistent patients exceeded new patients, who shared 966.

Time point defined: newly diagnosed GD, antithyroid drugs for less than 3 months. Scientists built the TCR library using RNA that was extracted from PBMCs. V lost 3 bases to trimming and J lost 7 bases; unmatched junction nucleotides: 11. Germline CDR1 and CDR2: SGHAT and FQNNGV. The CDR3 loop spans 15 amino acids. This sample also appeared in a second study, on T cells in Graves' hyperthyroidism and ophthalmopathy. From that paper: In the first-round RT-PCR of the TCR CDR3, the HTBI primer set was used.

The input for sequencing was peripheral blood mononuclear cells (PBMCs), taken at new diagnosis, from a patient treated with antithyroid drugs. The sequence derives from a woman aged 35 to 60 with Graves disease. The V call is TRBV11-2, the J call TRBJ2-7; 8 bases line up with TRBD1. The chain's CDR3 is CASSLAPTGAVEQYF. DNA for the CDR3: TGTGCCAGCAGCTTGGCCCCGACAGGGGCGGTGGAGCAGTACTTC.